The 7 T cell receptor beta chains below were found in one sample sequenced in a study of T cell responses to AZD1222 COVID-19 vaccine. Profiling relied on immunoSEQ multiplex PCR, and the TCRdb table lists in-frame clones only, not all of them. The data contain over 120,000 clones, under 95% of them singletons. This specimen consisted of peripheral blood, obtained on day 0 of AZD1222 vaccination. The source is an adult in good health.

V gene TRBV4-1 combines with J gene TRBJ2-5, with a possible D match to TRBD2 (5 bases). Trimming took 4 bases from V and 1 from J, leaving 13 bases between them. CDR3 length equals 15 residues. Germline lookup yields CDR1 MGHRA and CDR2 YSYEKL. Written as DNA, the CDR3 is TGCGCCAGCAGCCCCTATCGGACTTCCCAAGAGACCCAGTACTTC. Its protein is CASSPYRTSQETQYF.

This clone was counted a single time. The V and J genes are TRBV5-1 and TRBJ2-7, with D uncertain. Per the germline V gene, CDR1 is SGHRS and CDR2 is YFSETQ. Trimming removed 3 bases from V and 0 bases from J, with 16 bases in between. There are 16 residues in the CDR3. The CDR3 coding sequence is TGCGCCAGCAGCTACCTTCCAGGTGATGGCTCCTACGAGCAGTACTTC. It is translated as CASSYLPGDGSYEQYF.

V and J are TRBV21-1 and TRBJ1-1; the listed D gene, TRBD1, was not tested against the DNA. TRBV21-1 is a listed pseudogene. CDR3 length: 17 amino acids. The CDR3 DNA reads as TGTGCCAGCAGCAAAGTCACAGTTTGCTTTTGGGCGACTGAAGCTTTCTTT. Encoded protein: CASSKVTVCFWATEAFF.

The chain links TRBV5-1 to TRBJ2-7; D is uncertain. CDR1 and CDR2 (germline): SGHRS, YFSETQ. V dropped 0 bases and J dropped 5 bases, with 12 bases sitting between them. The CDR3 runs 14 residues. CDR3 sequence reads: CASSLGQFADEQYF. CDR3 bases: TGCGCCAGCAGCTTGGGGCAGTTTGCCGACGAGCAGTACTTC.

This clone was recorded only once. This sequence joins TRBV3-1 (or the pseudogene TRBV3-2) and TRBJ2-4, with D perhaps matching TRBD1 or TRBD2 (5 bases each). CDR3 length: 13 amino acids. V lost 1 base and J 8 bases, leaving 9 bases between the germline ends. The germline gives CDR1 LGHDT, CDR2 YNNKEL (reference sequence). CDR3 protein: CASSQGGRDIQYF. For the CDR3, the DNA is TGTGCCAGCAGCCAAGGGGGACGGGACATTCAGTACTTC.

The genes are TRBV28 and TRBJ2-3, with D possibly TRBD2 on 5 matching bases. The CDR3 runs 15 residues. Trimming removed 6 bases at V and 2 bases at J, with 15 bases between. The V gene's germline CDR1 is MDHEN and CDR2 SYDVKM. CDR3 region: CASRELEPPTDTQYF. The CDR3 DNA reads TGTGCCAGCAGAGAACTAGAGCCCCCCACAGATACGCAGTATTTT.

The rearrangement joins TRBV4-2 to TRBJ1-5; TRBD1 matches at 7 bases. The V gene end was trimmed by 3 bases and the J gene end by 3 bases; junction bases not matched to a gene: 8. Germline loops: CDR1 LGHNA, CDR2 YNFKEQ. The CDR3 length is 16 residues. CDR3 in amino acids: CASSHPLGQSNQPQHF. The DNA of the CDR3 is TGTGCCAGCAGCCACCCCCTGGGACAGTCCAATCAGCCCCAGCATTTT.